This T cell receptor beta chain was obtained from a study of blood T cell dynamics during melanoma immunotherapy (dated by TCRdb to 2018 to 2021). Study-level background: Patients had metastatic melanoma and received first-line pembrolizumab or nivolumab plus ipilimumab as standard of care in the United Kingdom. The training cohort consisted of consecutive patients, while an additional independent group of patients from the same centre was pooled to form an external validation set. Peripheral T cell receptor repertoires of metastatic melanoma patients were profiled before and after one cycle of checkpoint inhibitor therapy to find early correlates of response. The paper as a whole reports these results and caveats: Whether the T cell clones driving repertoire changes were melanoma-specific or reflected general immune activation could not be determined in the study. A bifurcated reorganization of the PBMC repertoire at W3, with increased clonality or increased diversity, was observed in patients who later achieved disease control, unlike in progressors. The relatively small sample size was recognized as a factor that could limit how well the results generalize.

A fixed 350 ng of DNA was loaded for every bulk PBMC sample. TCR beta CDR3 sequences were amplified from genomic DNA with the immunoSEQ TCRb Assay kit following manufacturer instructions. The KAPA Library Quantification Kit for Illumina platforms was used to quantify pooled libraries by qPCR. Pooled libraries were sequenced on an Illumina NextSeq 500, clustered at roughly 0.55-1.2 pM. In the paper's pipeline: TCR data were analyzed with immunoSEQ ANALYZER and the R LymphoSeq package. A rearrangement efficiency score was calculated as productive divided by the sum of productive and non-productive CDR3 sequences. Clonality was assessed using the Gini coefficient and diversity using the Renyi index at alpha=1, with pairwise comparisons between timepoints within each patient. Clonal relatedness, based on an edit distance of 3, and repertoire similarity, based on the Bhattacharyya coefficient, were both computed in LymphoSeq. Linear discriminant analysis on week-3 changes in clonality and diversity was built with the R MASS and caret packages to classify response. TCRdb mirrors the immuneACCESS table, restricted to in-frame sequences. Some clones are absent from its copies; in checked studies, under half trace to an unresolved V gene, and the reason for the others is unknown. The D gene and trimming were derived from the DNA, and the V and J assignments and clone size from that table. The sample table records more than 10,000 clones; 80% to 90% of these occur just once. 11% to 15% of the sample is held by the ten biggest clonotypes.

A word on this clone: The antigen it binds to is not known. There are no base qualities to consult, and no much larger clone falls within one base.

As encoded in the germline V gene, CDR1 is SNHLY while CDR2 is FYNNEI. Taken from cysteine to phenylalanine, the CDR3 has 12 residues. The CDR3 DNA has 36 bases and is translated from base 1. At the junction V is shortened by 3 bases and J by 11 bases, with 13 bases in between. The time point tag for this specimen amounts to: pre-treatment baseline. Blood samples were taken before treatment (T0) and at week 3 (W3), following the first cycle of checkpoint blockade. Except for two patients with rapid clinical progression, response was assessed 12 weeks after the first infusion by RECIST 1.1; disease control meant complete response, partial response or stable disease. Patients were not eligible if they had prior systemic cancer treatment, concomitant immunosuppressant therapy or synchronous other active malignancies. Bulk PBMC and plasma cell-free DNA were both sequenced for TCR beta so that circulating cells and T cell turnover could be tracked. PBMC were isolated from blood with Lymphoprep and SepMate tubes, followed by red cell lysis. QIAamp DNA Blood Mini kits were used to extract DNA from PBMC and from sorted T cell subsets.

Rearrangement joined TRBV2 to TRBJ2-5; the D gene is unclear. The receptor's source is a human donor with melanoma. The input for sequencing was blood, taken from a patient treated with checkpoint blockade. CDR3 protein: CASSDVGSEQYF. Here is the DNA: TGTGCCAGCAGTGATGTTGGGTCGGAGCAGTACTTC.